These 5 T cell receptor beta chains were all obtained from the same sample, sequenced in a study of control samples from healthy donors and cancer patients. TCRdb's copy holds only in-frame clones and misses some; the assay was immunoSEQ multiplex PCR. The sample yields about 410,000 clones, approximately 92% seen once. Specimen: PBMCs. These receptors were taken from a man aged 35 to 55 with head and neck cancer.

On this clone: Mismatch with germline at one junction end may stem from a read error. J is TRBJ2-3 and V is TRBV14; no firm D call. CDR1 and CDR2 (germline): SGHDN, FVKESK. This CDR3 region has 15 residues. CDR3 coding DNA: TGTACCAGCAGCCAAGGGTCGTTTAGCACAGATACGCAGTATTTT. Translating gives CTSSQGSFSTDTQYF.

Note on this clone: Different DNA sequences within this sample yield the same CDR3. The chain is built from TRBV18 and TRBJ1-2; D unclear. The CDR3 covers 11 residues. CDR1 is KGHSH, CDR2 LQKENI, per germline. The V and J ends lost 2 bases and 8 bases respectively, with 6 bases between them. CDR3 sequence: CASSPGDGYTF. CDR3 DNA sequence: TGTGCCAGCTCACCAGGTGACGGCTACACCTTC.

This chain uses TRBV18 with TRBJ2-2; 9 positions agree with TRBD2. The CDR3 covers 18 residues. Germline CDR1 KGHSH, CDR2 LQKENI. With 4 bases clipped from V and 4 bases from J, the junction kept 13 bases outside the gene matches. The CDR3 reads CASSLMVLAGDVTGELFF. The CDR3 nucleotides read TGTGCCAGCTCACTAATGGTATTAGCGGGAGACGTCACCGGGGAGCTGTTTTTT.

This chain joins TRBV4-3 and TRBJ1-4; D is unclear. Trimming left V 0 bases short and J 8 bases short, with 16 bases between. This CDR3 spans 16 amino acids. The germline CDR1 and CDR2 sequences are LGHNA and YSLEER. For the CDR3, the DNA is TGCGCCAGCAGCCAAGATCTTGAGAGGGCATCAGAAAAACTGTTTTTT. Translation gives CASSQDLERASEKLFF.

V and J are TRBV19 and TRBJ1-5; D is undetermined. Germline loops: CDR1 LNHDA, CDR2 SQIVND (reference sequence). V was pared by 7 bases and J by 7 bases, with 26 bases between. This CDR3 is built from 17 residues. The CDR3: CASTPDWRSGNTQPQHF. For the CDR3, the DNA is TGTGCCAGTACCCCCGATTGGAGGTCGGGGAACACACAGCCCCAGCATTTT.